This T cell receptor beta chain appears in the sequencing data of a study of beta chain features in type 1 diabetes. Germline trimming cut 5 bases from V and 6 bases from J; bases unmatched to any gene: 10. Germline CDR1 MNHEY, CDR2 SVGAGI. This CDR3 is built from 15 residues. The study's findings and limits: Patients and controls would share equally any PCR tilt toward shorter templates. TCRB CDR3s from Type 1 diabetes patients were moderately but significantly shorter in all four CD4+ subsets.

Of the isolated RNA, all was reverse transcribed, and so the sequenced material was expressed TCRB transcripts. The protocol was immunoSEQ multiplex PCR, while the TCRdb copy is restricted to in-frame clones and leaves out a portion. The table records hundreds of thousands of clones, 10% to 15% of them present only once. For this clone: Its antigen is unidentified.

The sequenced material came from naive CD4+ T cells from blood. This TCR was recovered from a man younger than 35 with type 1 diabetes. The genes are TRBV6-5 and TRBJ2-1; the match to TRBD1 covers 7 bases. CDR3 bases: TGTGCCAGCAGTCAGACTTCCGGGACAGCCAATGAGCAGTTCTTC. It encodes CASSQTSGTANEQFF.